A selection of T cell receptor beta chains follows, all from one sample in a study of T cells expressing NK-cell markers. One entry per CDR3 protein, without DNA, is what TCRdb gives after re-calling the 5' RACE reads. The data show 200,000 to 300,000 distinct CDR3 sequences, and the top ten clones hold around 3.9%. Sequencing used blood T cells: a sorted CD56 or NKG2C T cell subset, CD4+ or CD8+ T cells, or bulk PBMC T cells (not recorded which). Every receptor here comes from a woman aged 18 to 75 in good health. Each CDR3 is given with its conserved first and last residue. Each record gives: V gene, J gene, CDR3 protein.

TRBV7-2	TRBJ1-1	CASSFQGRNTEAFF
TRBV5-1	TRBJ2-2	CASSLLSTGYTGELFF
TRBV20-1	TRBJ2-5	CSARPDRESLETQYF
TRBV7-2	TRBJ2-3	CASSPDRATSTDTQYF
TRBV4-3	TRBJ2-7	CASSRLLAGALEQYF
TRBV9	TRBJ1-6	CASRQDDNSPLHF
TRBV20-1	TRBJ2-1	CSAPPPTGNYNEQFF
TRBV20-1	TRBJ1-5	CSARVQGGNQPQHF
TRBV6-5	TRBJ2-7	CASSYLGSGEQYF
TRBV12-3/TRBV12-4	TRBJ1-4	CASRLGGGANEKLFF
TRBV28	TRBJ2-6	CASTRGRGQVGRNVLTF
TRBV7-2	TRBJ2-1	CASSLVDGSYNEQFF
TRBV2	TRBJ2-5	CASSGGLASETQYF
TRBV6-6	TRBJ2-1	CASSYLADNEQFF
TRBV5-1	TRBJ1-1	CASSRTGTGTEAFF
TRBV7-2	TRBJ2-3	CASSHPPGTRTDTQYF
TRBV6-1	TRBJ2-5	CASRPDRDQETQYF
TRBV7-3	TRBJ2-1	CASSLTAGLVSNEQFF
TRBV7-8	TRBJ2-5	CASRTFRTSGVGETQYF
TRBV7-2	TRBJ2-1	CASRGGRVNEQFF
TRBV6-5	TRBJ2-7	CASSSPPERGEQYF
TRBV7-2	TRBJ2-2	CASSLVGTGIKAGELFF
TRBV12-3/TRBV12-4	TRBJ2-5	CASSLRGTQYF
TRBV20-1	TRBJ1-5	CSARDQQGFSQPQHF
TRBV18	TRBJ2-5	CASSPLASGRLETQYF
TRBV15	TRBJ2-7	CATSRDYTGQGYEQYF
TRBV19	TRBJ2-7	CASSGDPGWTDEQYF
TRBV10-3	TRBJ1-5	CAISESTTGDNQPQHF
TRBV6-5	TRBJ1-6	CASTNWVPLVTLHF
TRBV11-3	TRBJ2-1	CASSPTSGRVEQFF
TRBV5-1	TRBJ1-2	CASSSTLPLGGYTF
TRBV28	TRBJ1-2	CASSRGDRFYGYTF
TRBV10-2	TRBJ1-2	CASSASSYYGYTF
TRBV6-2/TRBV6-3	TRBJ2-1	CATRPRTSGRLEQFF
TRBV6-5	TRBJ2-2	CASSYPSGGGTGELFF
TRBV4-2	TRBJ1-5	CASSRWDRDQPQHF
TRBV20-1	TRBJ2-2	CSARSGRGTGELFF
TRBV20-1	TRBJ2-1	CSATQNNNNEQFF
TRBV20-1	TRBJ2-5	CSLFKGETQYF
TRBV5-1	TRBJ2-6	CATARGLTGANVLTF
TRBV12-3/TRBV12-4	TRBJ2-1	CASNWVGDEQFF
TRBV15	TRBJ2-2	CATSVGLAYTGELFF
TRBV10-3	TRBJ2-3	CAVGTSGRASQYF
TRBV7-2	TRBJ1-2	CASSPSWEGGGYTF
TRBV5-3	TRBJ2-4	CARSLGAALAKNIQYF
TRBV7-3	TRBJ1-1	CASSFTGATEAFF
TRBV6-1	TRBJ2-7	CASSAYSRDSYSYEQYF
TRBV4-1	TRBJ1-4	CASSQGPGTATNEKLFF
TRBV19	TRBJ1-2	CASAGGRGYTF
TRBV10-3	TRBJ2-3	CAISREADTQYF
TRBV20-1	TRBJ2-7	CSAPRDSYEQYF
TRBV20-1	TRBJ2-7	CSAGTSGLSYEQYF
TRBV18	TRBJ1-3	CASSPREQSSGNTIYF
TRBV20-1	TRBJ2-3	CSAIGGGWDSPGIVADTQYF
TRBV12-3/TRBV12-4	TRBJ2-2	CASSARVPSRNTGELFF
TRBV12-3/TRBV12-4	TRBJ2-1	CASKRGVVPYNEQFF
TRBV7-2	TRBJ2-3	CASTSGLAGASDTQYF
TRBV15	TRBJ2-1	CATSKEIKGAAKNNEQFF
TRBV12-5	TRBJ1-1	CASGLSGNTEAFF
TRBV20-1	TRBJ2-5	CSASTSVKETQYF